This T cell receptor (beta chain) was captured in a study of shared clonotypes between healthy human individuals. CDR1 is SGHTA and CDR2 is FQGNSA in the germline V gene. The CDR3 runs to 16 residues. V lost 3 bases, J lost 4 bases, and 8 bases stayed unmatched. Per sorted-subset replicate PCR, input was 200 to 250 ng DNA, representing roughly 29,000 T cell genomes. Generated by immunoSEQ multiplex PCR, the TCRdb table keeps only in-frame clones and is missing some. The sample records roughly 2 million clones, 95% being singletons. J is TRBJ2-3 and V is TRBV7-2; 9 bases align to TRBD1. Source material: naive CD4+ T cells sorted from blood. Stated subset: CD45RA+ positively selected. The receptor comes from a young man in good health. The CDR3: CASSLSTDRGSDTQYF. DNA of the CDR3: TGTGCCAGCAGCTTGTCTACGGACAGGGGTTCAGATACGCAGTATTTT.